Included here is one TCR beta chain sequence, with context. Its specificity is not known. The V segment lost 4 bases and the J segment 0 bases; nucleotides outside the gene matches: 15. CDR1 GTSNPN and CDR2 SVGIG come from the germline V gene (reference sequence). This CDR3 is built from 19 residues. The sequenced template was cDNA made from the entire isolated RNA. Assay used: immunoSEQ multiplex PCR; TCRdb lists only in-frame clones, some missing. The repertoire holds a few hundred thousand clones, 30% seen once, with 0.05% to 0.065% in the top ten. Every single donor gave one heparinised blood draw, and these averaged about 100 mL. The data were taken from a study of beta chain features in type 1 diabetes. Broader study findings: Patients' naive, central memory and Treg TCRB repertoires seemed closer to one another than those of healthy donors.

The sample comprised naive CD4+ T cells from blood. This sequence originates from a man aged 18 to 30 in good health. The V gene is TRBV30, the J gene TRBJ2-4; 10 bases match TRBD2. The CDR3 sequence is CAWTSGRLMGTLAKNIQYF. CDR3 DNA: TGTGCCTGGACTAGCGGGAGATTGATGGGTACCCTAGCCAAAAACATTCAGTACTTC.